This entry is about one T cell receptor beta chain. The junction does not match germline at one end; this may be a read error. In the authors' methods: Reference gene primer amplification yielded estimated nucleated cell counts. The table came from immunoSEQ multiplex PCR; TCRdb's copy has only in-frame clones and leaves some out. The DNA was the basis for D and trimming; V, J and clone size are from that table. The profile covers fewer than 250,000 clones, with 85% to 95% appearing a single time and around 0.83% taken by the ten largest. The CDR3 has 16 amino acids. CDR1 is SEHNR, CDR2 FQNEAQ, per germline (reference sequence). The data belong to a study of blood T cell repertoires in COVID-19. Study at large: T cells, B-cell-depleted T cells, or PBMCs provided the cDNA or gDNA that served as material.

V and J are TRBV7-9 and TRBJ2-1, with D uncertain. The TCR originated in a man younger than 45 with COVID-19, enrolled during active disease. The sequencing input was peripheral blood. This CDR3 reads CAGSLGTTSSYNEQFF. CDR3 DNA: TGTGCCGGCAGCTTAGGAACCACGAGCTCCTACAATGAGCAGTTCTTC.